This T cell receptor (beta chain) was observed in a study of cytomegalovirus exposure and HLA in healthy donors (dated by TCRdb to 2016 to 2017). For the wider study: The 666 repertoires of the first cohort and the approximately 130 validation repertoires were produced on the same platform, according to a later analysis. The study combined high-throughput TCR immunosequencing, statistical association of individual TCRs with disease status, and machine learning to predict cytomegalovirus infection status. Along with the roughly 700-subject first cohort, a separate validation cohort of 120 different subjects was used. The aim of the study was to test whether cataloging public T cell receptors could identify signatures of past pathogen exposure. General study outcomes and caveats: In the study, 164 TCR beta chains were listed as associated with cytomegalovirus. All 120 or so repertoires were used to score co-occurrence in the validation cohort in a later analysis, because that analysis had no HLA typing for the cohort. A later analysis found that TCRs clustered in the first cohort also tended to co-occur in the roughly 120 validation repertoires, with approximately 94% of cluster scores above 0. Across donors, most TCR sequences were observed very rarely, whereas some public TCRs were present in many individuals. The classifier was reported to diagnose cytomegalovirus status with high specificity and sensitivity in both the original and validation cohorts. According to the authors, the approach could potentially be generalized to other disease states and immunological phenotypes. A few of the identified cytomegalovirus-associated TCR beta chains were confirmed in vitro to be specific for cytomegalovirus antigens.

On this clone: This clone's antigen is unknown. There are no base qualities to consult, and no much larger clone falls within one base.

The CDR3 has 12 amino acids, counting the end cysteine and phenylalanine. Just the 36-base CDR3 DNA is kept, in frame starting at base 1. The germline V gene specifies SGHDT as CDR1 and YYEEEE as CDR2. Germline trimming amounts to 0 bases on V and 9 bases on J, with 2 as the count of junction bases outside the gene matches. The library was prepared using the immunoSEQ multiplex PCR assay. Concerning the study's data processing: A statistical classification framework was built for diagnosing cytomegalovirus status from the catalog of TCR beta chain sequences. Sourced from immuneACCESS, this table was stored by TCRdb with only in-frame sequences that have V and J called. A share of the clones is absent; for the studies checked, an unresolved V gene accounts for under half, and the remainder has no known explanation. V, J and clone size were drawn from that table, and D and trimming were deduced from the DNA. This sample gives tens of thousands of clones in total; 94% of them show up just once. The top ten clones comprise 3.2% of the sample.

The donors belonged to the validation cohort of around 110 subjects, which was separate from the 666-subject first cohort. The rearranged chain carries TRBV5-6 and TRBJ1-2; TRBD1 agrees with 7 junctional bases. Sequenced sample: PBMCs. This sequence originates from a young woman in good health and CMV-seropositive. The DNA sequence follows: TGTGCCAGCAGCTTGGAGGGGGCGAGCTACACCTTC. Translated, it reads CASSLEGASYTF.